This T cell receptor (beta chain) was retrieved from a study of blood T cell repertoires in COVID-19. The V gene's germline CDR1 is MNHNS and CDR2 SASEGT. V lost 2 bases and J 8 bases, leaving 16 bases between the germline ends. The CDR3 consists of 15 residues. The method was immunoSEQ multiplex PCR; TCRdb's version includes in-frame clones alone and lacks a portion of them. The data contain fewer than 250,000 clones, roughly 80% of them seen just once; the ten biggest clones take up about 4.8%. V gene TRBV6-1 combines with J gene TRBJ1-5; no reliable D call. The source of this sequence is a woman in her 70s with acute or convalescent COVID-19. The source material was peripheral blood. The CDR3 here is CASSEFRPQGKPQHF. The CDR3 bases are TGTGCCAGCAGTGAATTCAGGCCCCAAGGTAAGCCCCAGCATTTT.